This TCR beta chain was retrieved from a study of identifying expanded T cells in peripheral blood. Some clones are missing from TCRdb's copy, which holds only in-frame ones; the method was immunoSEQ multiplex PCR. The table shows under 150,000 clones, with 84% occurring only once. The CDR3 is made up of 14 amino acids. V was trimmed by 3 bases and J by 2 bases, leaving 12 bases between them. CDR1 is SGDLS and CDR2 is YYNGEE in the germline V gene. The study's findings and limits: Two-week clone count variance significantly increased as total template count grew.

Turning to this clone: Its specificity is not known. This CDR3 is also generated by other DNA sequences in the sample.

The sequencing input was blood. This TCR derives from a person aged 18-70 years in good health. The rearrangement links TRBV9 to TRBJ2-7, with TRBD1 as a possible D gene (5 bases). CDR3: CASSGGDSPYEQYF. The CDR3 DNA follows: TGTGCCAGCAGCGGCGGTGACAGTCCCTACGAGCAGTACTTC.